The 26 T cell receptor beta chains listed next were all sequenced from one sample in a study of shared T cell receptors in the human thymus. The protocol was immunoSEQ multiplex PCR, while the TCRdb copy is restricted to in-frame clones and leaves out a portion. The table has 450,000 to 650,000 clones, about four fifths seen once. This sample also appeared in a second study, on human thymus T cells.

Sequencing input: thymocytes. Receptors originate from a boy less than two years old with a congenital heart defect.

This chain links TRBV27 with TRBJ2-7, with TRBD1 matching over 12 bases. Trimming cost V 8 bases and J 3 bases; bases outside gene matches: 11. CDR3 length equals 16 residues. Per the germline V gene, CDR1 is MNHEY and CDR2 is SMNVEV (reference sequence). The CDR3 coding sequence is TGTGCCAGCCGCCCGGGACAGGGGGCGAAATACTACGAGCAGTACTTC. Amino acids: CASRPGQGAKYYEQYF.

This chain connects TRBV25-1 to TRBJ1-3; D not certain. The V end lost 1 base, the J end lost 2 bases, and 9 bases lay between the germline ends. The CDR3 is 15 amino acids. CDR1 is MGHDK, CDR2 SYGVNS, per germline. CDR3 nucleotide sequence: TGTGCCAGCAGTGAATTACAAGATCCTGGAAACACCATATATTTT. Translated, it gives CASSELQDPGNTIYF.

There are a few counts of this clone. The genes are TRBV28 and TRBJ2-2; D remains ambiguous. The germline V and J ends were trimmed by 4 bases and 0 bases, with 12 bases remaining between them. Germline CDR1 is MDHEN and CDR2 is SYDVKM. CDR3 length equals 16 residues. The CDR3 nucleotides are TGTGCCAGCAGTTCCTGCTACCGAACGAACACCGGGGAGCTGTTTTTT. Its translation: CASSSCYRTNTGELFF. Full variable domain (remainder filled in from reference TRBV28 and TRBJ2-2): DVKVTQSSRYLVKRTGEKVFLECVQDMDHENMFWYRQDPGLGLRLIYFSYDVKMKEKGDIPEGYSVSREKKERFSLILESASTNQTSMYLCASSSCYRTNTGELFFGEGSRLTVL.

V and J are TRBV18 and TRBJ2-2; 7 nucleotides match TRBD2. The trim removed 0 bases at V and 6 bases at J, leaving 10 bases unmatched. The CDR3 length is 17 residues. In germline, CDR1 is KGHSH, CDR2 LQKENI. The CDR3 region is CASSPPLSTSWPGELFF. CDR3 in DNA: TGTGCCAGCTCACCACCGCTATCGACTAGCTGGCCCGGGGAGCTGTTTTTT. The whole variable domain, remainder taken from reference TRBV18 and TRBJ2-2, is NAGVMQNPRHLVRRRGQEARLRCSPMKGHSHVYWYRQLPEEGLKFMVYLQKENIIDESGMPKERFSAEFPKEGPSILRIQQVVRGDSAAYFCASSPPLSTSWPGELFFGEGSRLTVL.

The chain couples TRBV5-6 to TRBJ2-1; 7 nucleotides line up with TRBD2. J was trimmed by 7 bases and V by 6 bases; bases with no gene match: 7. Germline loops: CDR1 SGHDT, CDR2 YYEEEE. This CDR3 is 13 amino acids long. In DNA form, the CDR3 reads TGTGCCAGCAAAATGCCGCGGGAGAATGAGCAGTTCTTC. Translated: CASKMPRENEQFF.

The chain has TRBV5-4 and TRBJ1-2; D is unclear. V lost 3 bases to trimming and J lost 0 bases, with 6 bases between them. Germline V gene lookup returns CDR1 SGHNT and CDR2 YYREEE (reference sequence). The CDR3 extends over 13 amino acids. The CDR3 loop is CASSSPANYGYTF. The CDR3, as DNA: TGTGCCAGCAGCTCCCCAGCTAACTATGGCTACACCTTC.

V is TRBV15 and J is TRBJ1-5, with TRBD1 matching 12 bases. The CDR3 covers 20 residues. Germline lookup yields CDR1 LNHNV and CDR2 YYDKDF (reference sequence). The junction had 10 bases not matched to a gene; V was cut back by 0 bases and J by 1 base. Here the CDR3 reads CATSRDRGTGGAGSNQPQHF. The CDR3 DNA sequence: TGTGCCACCAGCAGAGATCGGGGGACAGGGGGCGCCGGGAGCAATCAGCCCCAGCATTTT. Full variable domain (missing parts from reference TRBV15 and TRBJ1-5): DAMVIQNPRYQVTQFGKPVTLSCSQTLNHNVMYWYQQKSSQAPKLLFHYYDKDFNNEADTPDNFQSRRPNTSFCFLDIRSPGLGDTAMYLCATSRDRGTGGAGSNQPQHFGDGTRLSIL.

This clone was seen only a few times. The rearrangement joins TRBV4-1 to TRBJ2-7, with 8 bases lining up with TRBD1. Trimming took 3 bases from V and 6 from J; bases not matched to a gene: 4. This CDR3 is built from 13 residues. Germline CDR1 and CDR2: MGHRA and YSYEKL. CDR3 DNA sequence: TGCGCCAGCAGCCAGACGGACAGGGTCGAGCAGTACTTC. This sequence encodes CASSQTDRVEQYF.

The V gene is TRBV27, the J gene TRBJ2-7, with TRBD1 identical over 8 bases. The CDR3 loop spans 17 amino acids. Germline loops: CDR1 MNHEY, CDR2 SMNVEV (reference sequence). The V gene end was trimmed by 0 bases and the J gene end by 2 bases; junction bases not matched to a gene: 9. For the CDR3, the DNA is TGTGCCAGCAGTTTATCGATAAGACAGGGGAGGCCCTACGAGCAGTACTTC. Its translation: CASSLSIRQGRPYEQYF.

CDR3 amino acids: CAYTEVSYEQYF. The DNA of the CDR3 is TGTGCCTACACAGAAGTCTCCTACGAGCAGTACTTC. This chain links TRBV30 with TRBJ2-7, with no clear D. Trimming left V 7 bases short and J 0 bases short, with 10 bases between. Germline assignment: CDR1 GTSNPN and CDR2 SVGIG (reference sequence). The CDR3 runs to 12 residues.

The chain carries TRBV6-5 and TRBJ1-2; the match to TRBD1 covers 7 bases. The junction had 8 bases not matched to a gene; V was cut back by 7 bases and J by 0 bases. CDR3 length: 15 amino acids. CDR1 is MNHEY, CDR2 SVGAGI, per germline. CDR3 nucleotides: TGTGCCAGCACCCTACGGGACAGTCCTAACTATGGCTACACCTTC. This encodes CASTLRDSPNYGYTF.

The V call is TRBV15, the J call TRBJ1-5; the match to TRBD1 covers 7 bases. Per germline, CDR1 LNHNV and CDR2 YYDKDF (reference sequence). The CDR3 extends over 17 amino acids. Losses at the gene ends were 7 bases for V and 3 bases for J; bases not matched to a gene: 15. The CDR3 spells CATTGDNWDSYNQPQHF. CDR3 nucleotides: TGTGCCACCACGGGGGACAATTGGGACAGTTACAATCAGCCCCAGCATTTT.

The chain employs TRBV12-5 and TRBJ2-5, with TRBD1 identical over 9 bases. The trim removed 1 base at V and 5 bases at J, leaving 5 bases unmatched. Germline CDR1 reads LGHNT; CDR2 reads FRNRAP. The CDR3 is 15 amino acids. For the CDR3, the DNA is TGTGCTAGTGGTTTGGCACAGGGGGCGATGGAGACCCAGTACTTC. As protein: CASGLAQGAMETQYF.

The chain joins TRBV28 to TRBJ2-3, with D perhaps TRBD2 (5 bases). The CDR3 sequence is 13 residues long. The V end lost 5 bases, the J end lost 6 bases, and 12 bases lay between the germline ends. CDR1 is MDHEN, CDR2 SYDVKM, per germline. The CDR3 DNA reads TGTGCCAGCAGTCGCCCGAGGGAGGATACGCAGTATTTT. Translating gives CASSRPREDTQYF.

In regard to this clone: A read error may account for a junction end that differs from germline. This chain links TRBV18 with TRBJ2-3, with a weak D call TRBD1 (5 bases). CDR1 is KGHSH and CDR2 is LQKENI in the germline V gene. This CDR3 is 14 amino acids long. The CDR3 here is CASSPPGPGDTQYF. CDR3 coding DNA: TGTGCCAGCTCCCCACCGGGTCCAGGGGATACGCAGTATTTT.

This clone was seen only a few times. The chain couples TRBV5-6 to TRBJ2-1; the D is unclear. The length of the CDR3 is 16 residues. The germline V and J ends were trimmed by 0 bases and 0 bases, with 10 bases remaining between them. Germline assignment: CDR1 SGHDT and CDR2 YYEEEE. The CDR3 region has the DNA TGTGCCAGCAGCTTGGCCTTGCGCCCCTCCTACAATGAGCAGTTCTTC. Translation gives CASSLALRPSYNEQFF.

This clone was observed a single time. This rearrangement joins TRBV10-3 to TRBJ2-7, with TRBD2 matching over 10 bases. After removal of 5 bases from V and 2 bases from J, the junction contained 3 bases not matched to a gene. The CDR3 runs to 14 residues. The V gene's germline CDR1 is ENHRY and CDR2 SYGVKD. DNA of the CDR3: TGTGCCATCAGTTCCCTAGCGGGAGCCTACGAGCAGTACTTC. Protein sequence: CAISSLAGAYEQYF.

V usage is TRBV27 and J usage is TRBJ2-7, with D uncertain. The V gene lost 5 bases and the J gene lost 5 bases, with 22 bases spanning the gap. CDR1 is MNHEY, CDR2 SMNVEV, per germline (reference sequence). The CDR3 totals 16 residues. The CDR3, as DNA: TGTGCCAGCAGTCCCGCCCTTAGGCTTTCTAGGCACGAGCAGTACTTC. Its translation: CASSPALRLSRHEQYF.

The chain recombines TRBV30 with TRBJ2-7; 8 nucleotides agree with TRBD1. J gave up 5 bases and V 3 bases, and 15 bases lay outside the gene matches. Germline V gene data show CDR1 as GTSNPN and CDR2 as SVGIG (reference sequence). The CDR3 loop spans 16 amino acids. The CDR3 loop reads CAWSAPPGTGDDEQYF. In DNA, the CDR3 is TGTGCCTGGAGCGCCCCCCCCGGGACAGGTGATGACGAGCAGTACTTC.

A word on this clone: A junction end diverges from the germline sequence, so it may reflect a read error. The chain combines TRBV30 with TRBJ1-2, with 10 bases identical to TRBD1. The germline gives CDR1 GTSNPN, CDR2 SVGIG (reference sequence). CDR3 length: 13 amino acids. CDR3 in DNA: TGTGCCTGTAGTGGGACAGGGGCCAGGTCGCGCACCTTC. Its translation is CACSGTGARSRTF. Full variable domain (missing parts from reference TRBV30 and TRBJ1-2): SQTIHQWPATLVQPVGSPLSLECTVEGTSNPNLYWYRQAAGRGLQLLFYSVGIGQISSEVPQNLSASRPQDRQFILSSKKLLLSDSGFYLCACSGTGARSRTFGSGTRLTVV.

The chain combines TRBV7-9 with TRBJ2-1; no clear D gene. The V and J ends lost 5 bases and 0 bases respectively, with 20 bases between them. The germline V gene has CDR1 SEHNR and CDR2 FQNEAQ (reference sequence). The CDR3 covers 18 residues. CDR3 loop: CASSPNLLGASSYNEQFF. In nucleotides, the CDR3 is TGTGCCAGCAGCCCGAACCTTTTGGGCGCATCCTCCTACAATGAGCAGTTCTTC.

This clone has only one observation. This chain joins TRBV28 and TRBJ2-1; D perhaps matches TRBD2 (7 bases). Germline V gene lookup returns CDR1 MDHEN and CDR2 SYDVKM. V was shortened by 3 bases and J by 8 bases, with 14 bases between the two germline ends. CDR3 length: 14 residues. The CDR3 bases are TGTGCCAGCAGTTTCAGGGGACTAATATATGAGCAGTTCTTC. This sequence encodes CASSFRGLIYEQFF. Based on the CDR3 plus reference TRBV28 and TRBJ2-1, the full variable domain is DVKVTQSSRYLVKRTGEKVFLECVQDMDHENMFWYRQDPGLGLRLIYFSYDVKMKEKGDIPEGYSVSREKKERFSLILESASTNQTSMYLCASSFRGLIYEQFFGPGTRLTVL.

This clone was recorded once. V gene TRBV28 combines with J gene TRBJ2-2; 10 positions match TRBD1. With 4 bases clipped from V and 6 bases from J, the junction kept 8 bases outside the gene matches. This CDR3 is 16 amino acids long. Germline V lookup: CDR1 MDHEN, CDR2 SYDVKM. DNA for the CDR3: TGTGCCAGCAGTTACGACCCGGGACAGGGGTCCGGGGAGCTGTTTTTT. Its protein is CASSYDPGQGSGELFF.

This clone has only a few counts. This chain uses TRBV7-2 with TRBJ2-7; possibly TRBD1 for D (5 bases). V lost 5 bases and J lost 6, with 11 bases in between. The CDR3 has 12 amino acids. Germline lookup yields CDR1 SGHTA and CDR2 FQGNSA. The CDR3 sequence is CASSLEGVEQYF. In nucleotides, the CDR3 is TGTGCCAGCAGCCTAGAAGGGGTCGAGCAGTACTTC.

The V and J genes are TRBV5-1 and TRBJ2-3; 7 nucleotides line up with TRBD2. This CDR3 comprises 16 residues. From germline, CDR1 is SGHRS and CDR2 YFSETQ. V lost 1 base and J lost 4; bases outside the gene matches: 9. CDR3 loop: CASSLRLAGVADTQYF. In nucleotides, the CDR3 is TGCGCCAGCAGCTTGCGTCTGGCGGGAGTCGCAGATACGCAGTATTTT.

In its sample, this clone was seen once. At one end the junction does not follow the germline gene, possibly because of a read error. The chain combines TRBV5-6 with TRBJ2-2, with 7 bases lining up with TRBD1. Per the germline V gene, CDR1 is SGHDT and CDR2 is YYEEEE. This CDR3 contains 15 residues. The CDR3 spells CASSLEDRNAGELFF. In DNA form, the CDR3 reads TGTGCCAGCAGCTTGGAGGACAGGAACGCCGGGGAGCTGTTTTTT.